One and the same sample provided the 17 T cell receptor beta chains below, sequenced in a study of multiple sclerosis patients with progressive multifocal leukoencephalopathy. The time point here: before natalizumab initiation. This table comes from immunoSEQ multiplex PCR, and its TCRdb copy is limited to in-frame clones, with some not included. The sample contains fewer than 35,000 clones, about 91% of which appear only once. Sequenced sample: PBMCs. These receptors were collected from a human donor with multiple sclerosis.

The chain is built from TRBV6-1 and TRBJ1-2, with D unclear. The CDR3 totals 13 residues. Trimming removed 10 bases from V and 0 bases from J, with 12 bases in between. Germline-derived CDR1 and CDR2 are MNHNS and SASEGT. The CDR3 nucleotides are TGTGCCACCCTCTCCGGAGCTAACTATGGCTACACCTTC. This translates into CATLSGANYGYTF.

V usage is TRBV11-3 and J usage is TRBJ2-1; 10 bases agree with TRBD2. The CDR3 runs 15 residues. V was clipped by 3 bases and J by 6 bases; unmatched bases: 5. CDR1 SGHNT and CDR2 YENEEA come from the germline V gene. The CDR3 sequence is CASSLLAGVRNEQFF. In DNA form, the CDR3 reads TGTGCCAGCAGCTTGCTAGCGGGAGTACGCAATGAGCAGTTCTTC.

The genes are TRBV29-1 and TRBJ1-1, with 7 bases identical to TRBD1. This CDR3 is 14 amino acids long. V was clipped by 7 bases and J by 1 base; unmatched bases: 9. Germline CDR1 is SQVTM and CDR2 is ANQGSEA. This CDR3 is CSGNGRTGNTEAFF. The CDR3 DNA follows: TGCAGCGGAAATGGACGGACAGGGAACACTGAAGCTTTCTTT.

The chain employs TRBV29-1 and TRBJ2-7; D possibly matches TRBD1 or TRBD2 (5 bases each). This CDR3 is built from 15 residues. The germline CDR1 and CDR2 sequences are SQVTM and ANQGSEA. Trimming shortened V by 5 bases and J by 1 base, and 18 bases separated the two germline ends. In nucleotides, the CDR3 is TGCAGCGTTCGGGACGGACAACGACTATCCTACGAGCAGTACTTC. Translated: CSVRDGQRLSYEQYF.

As concerns this clone: The same CDR3 can be traced to other DNA sequences in this sample. V usage is TRBV7-9 and J usage is TRBJ1-1, with D possibly TRBD1 on 6 matching bases. V lost 6 bases and J 5 bases, leaving 19 bases between the germline ends. The length of the CDR3 is 15 residues. Germline V gene lookup returns CDR1 SEHNR and CDR2 FQNEAQ (reference sequence). CDR3 DNA sequence: TGTGCCAGCAGATCAACGGGGGGGCGGGAGACTGAAGCTTTCTTT. Its translation is CASRSTGGRETEAFF.

The chain has TRBV10-3 and TRBJ2-4; 9 nucleotides line up with TRBD1. Per the germline V gene, CDR1 is ENHRY and CDR2 is SYGVKD. V lost 0 bases and J lost 3; bases outside the gene matches: 9. CDR3 length: 18 residues. This chain's CDR3 is CAISESADRGSSKNIQYF. As DNA, the CDR3 is TGTGCCATCAGTGAGTCCGCCGACAGGGGGTCTAGCAAAAACATTCAGTACTTC.

This chain connects TRBV27 to TRBJ1-5; tentative D call: TRBD1 (5 bases). Trimming stripped 3 bases from V and 6 bases from J, with 15 bases between. Looked up from germline, CDR1 is MNHEY and CDR2 is SMNVEV (reference sequence). The CDR3 has 15 amino acids. Here the CDR3 DNA reads TGTGCCAGCAGTTTTGTTTGGGGGGTTGGTCAGCCCCAGCATTTT. This translates into CASSFVWGVGQPQHF.

The gene calls are TRBV19 and TRBJ2-3, with D unclear. Germline loops: CDR1 LNHDA, CDR2 SQIVND (reference sequence). CDR3 size: 14 residues. V lost 6 bases, J lost 0 bases, and 10 bases lay in between. The CDR3 is CASRATASTDTQYF. The CDR3 DNA is TGTGCCAGTAGAGCCACGGCGAGCACAGATACGCAGTATTTT.

With respect to this clone: Distinct nucleotide sequences in the sample also encode this CDR3. The chain combines TRBV7-9 with TRBJ2-2, with TRBD2 matching 14 bases. Germline V lookup: CDR1 SEHNR, CDR2 FQNEAQ (reference sequence). The CDR3 length is 17 residues. The trim removed 5 bases at V and 4 bases at J, leaving 6 bases unmatched. CDR3 amino acids: CASSLGLAGGATGELFF. In DNA, the CDR3 is TGTGCCAGCAGCCTTGGACTAGCGGGAGGCGCCACCGGGGAGCTGTTTTTT.

The rearrangement uses TRBV4-2 and TRBJ1-6; TRBD1 matches 7 bases. V was clipped by 4 bases and J by 4 bases; unmatched bases: 13. Germline V gene data show CDR1 as LGHNA and CDR2 as YNFKEQ. The CDR3 loop spans 18 amino acids. The CDR3 DNA reads TGTGCCAGCAGCCGAGAGAACTTCCGACAGGGATATAATTCACCCCTCCACTTT. Protein product: CASSRENFRQGYNSPLHF.

The chain recombines TRBV13 with TRBJ1-5; 7 bases match TRBD1. The CDR3 length is 16 residues. Looked up from germline, CDR1 is PRHDT and CDR2 is FYEKMQ (reference sequence). V lost 6 bases and J lost 6; bases outside the gene matches: 14. CDR3 DNA sequence: TGTGCCAGCAGTCTAGGGGGCGTGGGGGATCGTCAGCCCCAGCATTTT. Its protein product is CASSLGGVGDRQPQHF.

CDR3 sequence: CASSLEAGPSSYEQYF. CDR3 DNA: TGTGCCAGCAGCTTAGAAGCAGGGCCATCCTCCTACGAGCAGTACTTC. V gene TRBV7-8 combines with J gene TRBJ2-7, with a tentative D call TRBD1 (5 bases). This CDR3 is built from 16 residues. Trimming removed 1 base at V and 0 bases at J, with 13 bases between. The germline V gene has CDR1 SGHVS and CDR2 FQNEAQ.

The chain combines TRBV10-3 with TRBJ2-7; D possibly uses TRBD1 or TRBD2 (5 bases each). V lost 8 bases and J lost 0, with 11 bases in between. CDR3 size: 13 residues. Germline V lookup: CDR1 ENHRY, CDR2 SYGVKD. The DNA of the CDR3 is TGTGCCATCGCAGAGGGGACCTCCTACGAGCAGTACTTC. Residues: CAIAEGTSYEQYF.

This clone is a singleton in its sample. The chain combines TRBV6-5 with TRBJ2-7, with D perhaps TRBD1 or TRBD2 (5 bases each). The germline V gene encodes CDR1 MNHEY and CDR2 SVGAGI. The V gene lost 5 bases and the J gene lost 4 bases, with 15 bases spanning the gap. The CDR3 runs 14 residues. CDR3 residues: CASSGTQRKYEQYF. In DNA form, the CDR3 reads TGTGCCAGCAGTGGGACCCAGCGTAAATACGAGCAGTACTTC.

The chain combines TRBV28 with TRBJ2-2, with TRBD1 matching over 8 bases. V gave up 6 bases and J gave up 0 bases; unmatched junction bases: 9. In germline, CDR1 is MDHEN, CDR2 SYDVKM. This CDR3 is 17 amino acids long. The CDR3 DNA reads as TGTGCCAGCAGCCTTCATAGGACAGGGTCGAACACCGGGGAGCTGTTTTTT. This translates into CASSLHRTGSNTGELFF. Filled out from reference TRBV28 and TRBJ2-2, the complete variable domain reads DVKVTQSSRYLVKRTGEKVFLECVQDMDHENMFWYRQDPGLGLRLIYFSYDVKMKEKGDIPEGYSVSREKKERFSLILESASTNQTSMYLCASSLHRTGSNTGELFFGEGSRLTVL.

The V gene is TRBV27, the J gene TRBJ2-5; D is ambiguous. The CDR3 spans 15 residues. The germline CDR1 and CDR2 sequences are MNHEY and SMNVEV (reference sequence). V was shortened by 0 bases and J by 3 bases, with 11 bases between the two germline ends. The CDR3 protein is CASSLSGRPEETQYF. For the CDR3, the DNA is TGTGCCAGCAGTTTATCCGGCAGGCCGGAAGAGACCCAGTACTTC.

The chain recombines TRBV7-9 with TRBJ1-4; D uncertain. The germline V gene has CDR1 SEHNR and CDR2 FQNEAQ (reference sequence). Trimming pared 1 base from V and 2 bases from J, leaving 8 bases between. This CDR3 contains 15 residues. The CDR3 sequence: CASSLGLQTNEKLFF. CDR3 coding DNA: TGTGCCAGCAGCTTAGGATTACAGACTAATGAAAAACTGTTTTTT.